Here is one T cell receptor (beta chain) with its context. Antigen: not known. This entry belongs to a study of beta chain features in type 1 diabetes. The study's findings and limits: All four CD4+ subsets from Type 1 diabetes patients carried moderately but significantly shorter TCRB CDR3s.

The entirety of the isolated RNA underwent reverse transcription, so expressed TCRB transcripts were sequenced. The method was immunoSEQ multiplex PCR; TCRdb's version includes in-frame clones alone and lacks a portion of them. The top ten hold nearly 0.09% of the sample, which has 150,000 to 200,000 clones, roughly 60% seen once. This sequence originates from a man aged 25 to 45 with type 1 diabetes. The specimen was naive CD4+ T cells from blood.

CDR3: CASSAQGAREQPQHF. CDR3 sequence (DNA): TGTGCCAGCAGCGCTCAGGGGGCGCGGGAGCAGCCCCAGCATTTT. The rearrangement joins TRBV9 to TRBJ1-5, with 8 bases aligning to TRBD1. The ends lost 3 bases at V and 7 bases at J; junction bases unmatched: 9. CDR1 SGDLS and CDR2 YYNGEE come from the germline V gene. The CDR3 loop spans 15 amino acids.